This TCR beta chain was captured by sequencing in a study of blood T cell repertoires in COVID-19. Whole-study context: COVID-19 samples collected from the United States, Italy and Spain covered acute and convalescent phases. T cells, B-cell-depleted T cells, or PBMCs provided the cDNA or gDNA that served as material.

Method: immunoSEQ multiplex PCR; TCRdb's copy keeps in-frame clones and lacks some. Of over 150,000 clones in the sample, roughly four fifths are singletons; the top ten hold 9.5% to 13%. Patients of the Seattle cohort, enrolled during active infection, were followed longitudinally. The clonotype was recovered from a woman aged 55-69 years with COVID-19, enrolled during active disease. Sequencing was done on a sample of peripheral blood.

CDR3 in DNA: TGTGCCAGCAGCCCCGGGACAGGGTTGGGCTACACCTTC. Its translation is CASSPGTGLGYTF. The gene calls are TRBV11-2 and TRBJ1-2, with TRBD1 matching 9 bases. The V gene end was trimmed by 5 bases and the J gene end by 8 bases; junction bases not matched to a gene: 6. This CDR3 comprises 13 residues. Germline assignment: CDR1 SGHAT and CDR2 FQNNGV. The complete variable domain, with remaining parts taken from reference TRBV11-2 and TRBJ1-2, reads EAGVAQSPRYKIIEKRQSVAFWCNPISGHATLYWYQQILGQGPKLLIQFQNNGVVDDSQLPKDRFSAERLKGVDSTLKIQPAKLEDSAVYLCASSPGTGLGYTFGSGTRLTVV.